These 6 T cell receptor beta chains were all obtained from the same sample, sequenced in a study of T cell responses to AZD1222 COVID-19 vaccine. TCRdb's table, derived via immunoSEQ multiplex PCR, lists solely in-frame clones and lacks some. The table has under 200,000 clones, roughly 92% seen once. The sequenced sample was peripheral blood, obtained 28 days after the second dose of the MenACWY control vaccine. Receptors were obtained from an adult who received the MenACWY meningococcal vaccine as a control.

The V and J genes are TRBV24-1 and TRBJ2-5; tentatively, D is TRBD1 (6 bases). CDR1 and CDR2 from the germline V gene are KGHDR and SFDVKD. This CDR3 is 15 amino acids long. V gave up 4 bases and J gave up 5 bases, with 16 bases separating them. For the CDR3, the DNA is TGTGCCACCAGTGACCCCGACAGGCCCGGGGAGACCCAGTACTTC. Translation: CATSDPDRPGETQYF.

Concerning this clone: Other DNA sequences within the sample encode an identical CDR3. This chain joins TRBV29-1 and TRBJ1-4; 11 bases agree with TRBD1. The CDR3 has 13 residues. Germline trimming cut 3 bases from V and 8 bases from J; bases unmatched to any gene: 2. Germline CDR1 is SQVTM and CDR2 is ANQGSEA. The CDR3 is CSVEGQGDEKLFF. DNA of the CDR3: TGCAGCGTTGAGGGACAGGGGGACGAAAAACTGTTTTTT. Full variable domain (missing parts from reference TRBV29-1 and TRBJ1-4): SAVISQKPSRDICQRGTSLTIQCQVDSQVTMMFWYRQQPGQSLTLIATANQGSEATYESGFVIDKFPISRPNLTFSTLTVSNMSPEDSSIYLCSVEGQGDEKLFFGSGTQLSVL.

The gene calls are TRBV3-1 (or the pseudogene TRBV3-2) and TRBJ1-1, with D unresolved. V was shortened by 4 bases and J by 3 bases, with 12 bases between the two germline ends. The CDR3 runs to 14 residues. Germline loops: CDR1 LGHDT, CDR2 YNNKEL (reference sequence). This chain's CDR3 is CASSLRRLYTEAFF. Here the CDR3 DNA reads TGTGCCAGCAGCCTCCGAAGGTTATACACTGAAGCTTTCTTT.

This chain uses TRBV15 with TRBJ1-5; perhaps TRBD1 as D (6 bases). The CDR3 length is 15 residues. V was cut by 1 base and J by 2 bases, with 9 bases left in between. The V gene's germline CDR1 is LNHNV and CDR2 YYDKDF (reference sequence). CDR3 sequence (DNA): TGTGCCACCAGCAGAGTCGCAGGGGGCAATCAGCCCCAGCATTTT. Translated: CATSRVAGGNQPQHF.

The rearrangement links TRBV7-2 to TRBJ2-2; D gene ambiguous. This CDR3 has 13 residues. V dropped 5 bases and J dropped 2 bases, with 6 bases sitting between them. Germline CDR1 reads SGHTA; CDR2 reads FQGNSA. The DNA for the CDR3 is TGTGCCAGCAGCCCGTATAACACCGGGGAGCTGTTTTTT. Residues: CASSPYNTGELFF.

This rearrangement joins TRBV19 to TRBJ2-1; 8 bases map to TRBD1. After removal of 5 bases from V and 8 bases from J, the junction contained 11 bases not matched to a gene. Germline loops: CDR1 LNHDA, CDR2 SQIVND (reference sequence). CDR3 length equals 15 residues. The CDR3: CASSHGQGVGDEQFF. The CDR3 region has the DNA TGTGCCAGTAGTCACGGACAGGGCGTTGGGGATGAGCAGTTCTTC.